One sample yielded the 22 T cell receptor beta chains listed below, sequenced in a study of siplizumab effects on memory and regulatory T cells (dated 2019 in TCRdb). Library construction relied on the immunoSEQ multiplex PCR assay. TCRdb retrieved this table from immuneACCESS and kept in-frame rearrangements only. Not all clones are present; in checked studies, unresolved V genes account for under half, and no reason is known for the remainder. This sample comprises approximately 100,000 clones, about 95% of them detected only once. The biggest ten clones account for roughly 1.3% of the sample. Sequenced material: non-Treg CD4+ T cells sorted from blood. In the paper's terms, the cell subset or site label means: FACS-sorted unstimulated CD4+ non-regulatory T cells. The receptors were gathered from a human donor in good health.

This clone was found once. The V gene is TRBV19, the J gene TRBJ2-5; 7 bases are shared with TRBD2. CDR3 length: 18 amino acids. The V segment lost 3 bases and the J segment 2 bases; nucleotides outside the gene matches: 15. The germline gives CDR1 LNHDA, CDR2 SQIVND (reference sequence). This CDR3 is CASSIHRMVAGVQETQYF. Written as DNA, the CDR3 is TGTGCCAGTAGTATCCATAGGATGGTAGCGGGCGTACAAGAGACCCAGTACTTC.

The chain carries TRBV6-6 and TRBJ1-1; 8 bases map to TRBD1. The V and J ends lost 2 bases and 9 bases, in that order; junction bases with no gene match: 14. Germline CDR1 reads MNHNY; CDR2 reads SVGAGI (reference sequence). The CDR3 contains 16 residues. CDR3 sequence: CASSYQKIGQGVKAFF. In DNA, the CDR3 is TGTGCCAGCAGTTACCAAAAGATTGGACAGGGAGTTAAAGCTTTCTTT.

This clone was counted once. The chain recombines TRBV7-2 with TRBJ2-1; no clear D gene. V was shortened by 3 bases and J by 2 bases, with 8 bases between the two germline ends. The CDR3 has 14 residues. Germline values: CDR1 SGHTA, CDR2 FQGNSA. The CDR3 sequence is CASSFSYPYNEQFF. The CDR3, as DNA: TGTGCCAGCAGCTTTAGTTATCCCTACAATGAGCAGTTCTTC.

The chain is built from TRBV6-4 and TRBJ1-1; D gene uncertain. This CDR3 region has 13 residues. Trimming removed 5 bases at V and 1 base at J, with 8 bases between. Germline V gene data show CDR1 as MRHNA and CDR2 as SNTAGT. In nucleotides, the CDR3 is TGTGCCAGCAGTCTGGACGCGAACACTGAAGCTTTCTTT. It specifies CASSLDANTEAFF.

This chain joins TRBV6-1 and TRBJ1-5; D is unresolved. This CDR3 comprises 13 residues. The germline V gene encodes CDR1 MNHNS and CDR2 SASEGT. V lost 7 bases and J lost 5, with 12 bases in between. The DNA for the CDR3 is TGTGCCAGCACCCTAAAATCGGATCAGCCCCAGCATTTT. Protein product: CASTLKSDQPQHF.

The chain recombines TRBV2 with TRBJ2-3; 8 bases match TRBD1. The CDR3 runs to 15 residues. Germline CDR1 SNHLY, CDR2 FYNNEI. V trimming: 3 bases; J trimming: 4 bases; junction bases outside the gene matches: 6. This CDR3 reads CASSDVRGRADTQYF. CDR3 DNA sequence: TGTGCCAGCAGTGATGTCAGGGGGCGAGCAGATACGCAGTATTTT.

The chain links TRBV29-1 to TRBJ1-2, with a tentative D call TRBD1 (6 bases). The CDR3 spans 13 residues. The germline CDR1 and CDR2 sequences are SQVTM and ANQGSEA. Between the trimmed V and J ends, which lost 1 base and 4 bases, there was a span of 10 bases. The CDR3 sequence is CSVEGQGFYGYTF. CDR3 bases: TGCAGCGTTGAAGGGCAGGGGTTCTATGGCTACACCTTC.

This chain uses TRBV20-1 with TRBJ2-5; D remains unclear. Germline-derived CDR1 and CDR2 are DFQATT and SNEGSKA (reference sequence). The CDR3 is made up of 10 amino acids. V was cut by 5 bases and J by 7 bases, with 8 bases left in between. The CDR3 reads CSASPGTQYF. The CDR3 DNA reads TGCAGTGCTTCCCCCGGGACCCAGTACTTC.

The chain combines TRBV7-3 with TRBJ2-7; TRBD2 aligns across 7 bases. V shed 2 bases, J shed 3 bases, and the junction held 4 bases outside the gene matches. This CDR3 region has 14 residues. Looked up from germline, CDR1 is SGHTA and CDR2 is FQGTGA. In DNA, the CDR3 is TGTGCCAGCAGCTTAGTCCCGGGAGGCTACGAGCAGTACTTC. It codes for CASSLVPGGYEQYF.

The chain employs TRBV18 and TRBJ2-7; D gene uncertain. Germline V CDR1 and CDR2: KGHSH, LQKENI. The CDR3 totals 13 residues. V lost 4 bases and J lost 5, with 12 bases in between. The CDR3 reads CASSQSVPDEQYF. The CDR3 region has the DNA TGTGCCAGCTCACAATCCGTCCCCGACGAGCAGTACTTC.

The chain links TRBV11-2 to TRBJ1-3; D not certain. This CDR3 is 18 amino acids long. From germline, CDR1 is SGHAT and CDR2 FQNNGV. The ends were cut back, 3 bases at V and 2 bases at J, with 20 bases in the middle. The CDR3 spells CASSFQNGIGSAGNTIYF. The CDR3 DNA follows: TGTGCCAGCAGCTTCCAGAACGGGATAGGGAGCGCTGGAAACACCATATATTTT.

This chain joins TRBV27 and TRBJ1-4, with 7 positions matching TRBD1. The CDR3 length is 15 residues. Germline-derived CDR1 and CDR2 are MNHEY and SMNVEV (reference sequence). The trim removed 4 bases at V and 3 bases at J, leaving 5 bases unmatched. The CDR3, as DNA: TGTGCCAGCAGTTCACAGGGGTGGTCTAATGAAAAACTGTTTTTT. Its protein product is CASSSQGWSNEKLFF.

V gene TRBV10-3 combines with J gene TRBJ2-7; 8 bases map to TRBD1. The CDR3 is 15 amino acids. V dropped 8 bases and J dropped 2; count of bases not matched to a gene: 11. From germline, CDR1 is ENHRY and CDR2 SYGVKD. Written as DNA, the CDR3 is TGTGCCATCGAGGACAGGGTTAGCCCCCCCTACGAGCAGTACTTC. Its translation is CAIEDRVSPPYEQYF.

This chain joins TRBV5-1 and TRBJ2-2; no reliable D call. CDR1 and CDR2 from the germline V gene are SGHRS and YFSETQ. The CDR3 sequence is 15 residues long. V lost 5 bases and J 0 bases, leaving 11 bases between the germline ends. The CDR3 sequence is CASRASPTNTGELFF. CDR3 nucleotides: TGCGCCAGCAGGGCTAGTCCTACGAACACCGGGGAGCTGTTTTTT.

This sequence joins TRBV29-1 and TRBJ2-7; D possibly corresponds to TRBD2 (6 bases). Germline values: CDR1 SQVTM, CDR2 ANQGSEA. V lost 0 bases and J lost 5, with 14 bases in between. The CDR3 runs 14 residues. CDR3 region: CSVEDAGFSNEQYF. Written as DNA, the CDR3 is TGCAGCGTTGAAGATGCGGGGTTTAGCAACGAGCAGTACTTC.

This chain connects TRBV27 to TRBJ1-1, with D unclear. Germline CDR1 reads MNHEY; CDR2 reads SMNVEV (reference sequence). V lost 7 bases and J 0 bases, leaving 15 bases between the germline ends. The CDR3 loop spans 15 amino acids. The CDR3 protein is CASNARGLLNTEAFF. The CDR3, as DNA: TGTGCCAGCAATGCGCGAGGACTGTTGAACACTGAAGCTTTCTTT.

The chain links TRBV9 to TRBJ2-7; 13 bases map to TRBD2. This CDR3 has 17 amino acids. The V segment lost 5 bases and the J segment 2 bases; nucleotides outside the gene matches: 10. CDR1 is SGDLS, CDR2 YYNGEE, per germline. The CDR3 region has the DNA TGTGCCAGCAGTCCCCCGGGACTAGCGGGGATCCCCTACGAGCAGTACTTC. Translation gives CASSPPGLAGIPYEQYF.

The chain couples TRBV10-2 to TRBJ2-2; TRBD2 matches 11 bases. The trim removed 2 bases at V and 6 bases at J, leaving 8 bases unmatched. The CDR3 is 17 residues long. CDR1 is WSHSY, CDR2 SAAADI, per germline. This CDR3 reads CASSEPLSGRVAGELFF. In DNA, the CDR3 is TGCGCCAGCAGTGAGCCACTTAGCGGGAGGGTGGCCGGGGAGCTGTTTTTT.

The chain is built from TRBV27 and TRBJ2-2; TRBD1 aligns across 7 bases. CDR3 size: 15 residues. V shed 5 bases, J shed 2 bases, and the junction held 5 bases outside the gene matches. In germline, CDR1 is MNHEY, CDR2 SMNVEV (reference sequence). The DNA for the CDR3 is TGTGCCAGCAGTCCCGGGACAGACAACACCGGGGAGCTGTTTTTT. Protein: CASSPGTDNTGELFF.

The rearrangement joins TRBV5-1 to TRBJ2-5, with 11 positions matching TRBD2. The length of the CDR3 is 16 residues. Germline lookup yields CDR1 SGHRS and CDR2 YFSETQ. The V gene end was trimmed by 4 bases and the J gene end by 3 bases; junction bases not matched to a gene: 8. This CDR3 is CASSPRVAGGEETQYF. In DNA form, the CDR3 reads TGCGCCAGCAGCCCTCGGGTAGCGGGAGGGGAAGAGACCCAGTACTTC.

V and J are TRBV7-3 and TRBJ2-3; 9 bases match TRBD2. J lost 4 bases, V lost 1 base, and 6 bases had no gene match. There are 16 residues in the CDR3. Germline loops: CDR1 SGHTA, CDR2 FQGTGA. The CDR3 here is CASSLRGLAGSDTQYF. CDR3 in DNA: TGTGCCAGCAGCTTAAGAGGTCTAGCGGGATCAGATACGCAGTATTTT.

V usage is TRBV2 and J usage is TRBJ1-2, with D perhaps matching TRBD1 (6 bases). Germline V gene data show CDR1 as SNHLY and CDR2 as FYNNEI. The CDR3 is 14 amino acids. V was trimmed by 7 bases and J by 2 bases, leaving 14 bases between them. CDR3 bases: TGTGCCAGCAACAGGGAAGACTCAAACTATGGCTACACCTTC. The encoded protein is CASNREDSNYGYTF.